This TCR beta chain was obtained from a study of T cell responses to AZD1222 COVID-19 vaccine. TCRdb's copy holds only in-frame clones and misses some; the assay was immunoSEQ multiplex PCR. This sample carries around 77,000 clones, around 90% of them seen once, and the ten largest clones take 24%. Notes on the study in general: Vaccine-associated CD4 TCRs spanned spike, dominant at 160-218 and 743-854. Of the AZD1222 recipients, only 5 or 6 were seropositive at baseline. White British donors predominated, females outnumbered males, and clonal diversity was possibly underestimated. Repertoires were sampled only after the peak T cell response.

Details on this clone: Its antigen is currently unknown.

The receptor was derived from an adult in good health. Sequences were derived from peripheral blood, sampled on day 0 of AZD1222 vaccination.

In DNA, the CDR3 is TGTGCCAGCAGCAAGCTAGCGGGGGGCCTTTCCCTCTACAATGAGCAGTTCTTC. Residues: CASSKLAGGLSLYNEQFF. The chain has TRBV5-4 and TRBJ2-1; 11 bases align to TRBD2. Germline CDR1 reads SGHNT; CDR2 reads YYREEE (reference sequence). Losses at the gene ends were 4 bases for V and 3 bases for J; bases not matched to a gene: 12. The CDR3 sequence is 18 residues long. The variable domain in full, completed from reference TRBV5-4 and TRBJ2-1, reads ETGVTQSPTHLIKTRGQQVTLRCSSQSGHNTVSWYQQALGQGPQFIFQYYREEENGRGNFPPRFSGLQFPNYSSELNVNALELDDSALYLCASSKLAGGLSLYNEQFFGPGTRLTVL.